These T cell receptor beta chains were read from a single sample in a study of cytomegalovirus exposure and HLA in healthy donors. The assay was immunoSEQ multiplex PCR, and TCRdb's table has in-frame clones only and misses some. The table has under 65,000 clones, 82% seen once. The specimen sequenced was PBMCs. The receptors were gathered from a woman under 30 in good health and CMV-seronegative. The CDR3 runs from the conserved cysteine through the conserved F or W. A D gene is named only where the DNA matches it firmly. The size entry is marked missing in some rows and otherwise reads once, few, many or a size class.

clone size	CDR3 length	J gene	V gene	D gene	CDR3 protein	CDR3 DNA
-	15	TRBJ1-1	TRBV5-6	TRBD1	CASSFLDREGTEAFF	TGTGCCAGCAGCTTCTTGGACAGGGAAGGCACTGAAGCTTTCTTT
-	16	TRBJ1-2	TRBV12-2	-	CASRLDVPGWDYGYTF	TGTGCAAGTCGCTTGGATGTGCCAGGGTGGGACTATGGCTACACCTTC
once	13	TRBJ1-4	TRBV10-3	TRBD1	CAISERQGEKLFF	TGTGCCATCAGTGAAAGACAGGGGGAAAAACTGTTTTTT
-	15	TRBJ1-3	TRBV9	-	CASSGKAGEGNTIYF	TGTGCCAGCAGCGGCAAGGCGGGTGAGGGAAACACCATATATTTT
-	16	TRBJ2-3	TRBV28	TRBD2	CASSGDWREFTDTQYF	TGTGCCAGCAGTGGCGACTGGCGGGAGTTCACAGATACGCAGTATTTT
-	14	TRBJ1-2	TRBV12-5	-	CASGLGGAVVDYTF	TGTGCTAGTGGTTTGGGAGGAGCCGTCGTGGACTACACCTTC
-	14	TRBJ2-1	TRBV29-1	TRBD2	CSVFSSGSYNEQFF	TGCAGCGTTTTCTCTAGCGGGAGTTACAATGAGCAGTTCTTC
few	16	TRBJ2-2	TRBV30	-	CAWSVEGALNTGELFF	TGTGCCTGGAGTGTGGAGGGGGCCCTGAACACCGGGGAGCTGTTTTTT
-	19	TRBJ1-6	TRBV28	-	CASSHLGTPRGGSNSPLHF	TGTGCCAGCAGCCACCTCGGGACCCCTAGGGGGGGGTCTAATTCACCCCTCCACTTT
-	15	TRBJ1-3	TRBV27	-	CASSTDRHSGNTIYF	TGTGCCAGCAGTACCGACAGGCATTCTGGAAACACCATATATTTT